The rows below give T cell receptor beta chains drawn from one sample of a study of control samples from healthy donors and cancer patients. Using immunoSEQ multiplex PCR, the repertoire was profiled, and TCRdb retains in-frame clones only, with some absent. The data contain 100,000 to 150,000 clones, 75% to 95% of them seen just once; the ten biggest clones take up 2% to 3%. Sample: blood. The source is a middle-aged man in good health. Both conserved end residues are part of each CDR3. A D gene is named only where the DNA matches it firmly. A row's size may be missing; if present it is once, few, many or a size class.

J gene | D gene | clone size | V gene | CDR3 length | CDR3 DNA | CDR3 protein
TRBJ2-5 | TRBD1 | - | TRBV5-1 | 15 | TGCGCCAGCAGCATAACCGGGACAGAGGAGGAGACCCAGTACTTC | CASSITGTEEETQYF
TRBJ1-2 | TRBD1 | - | TRBV4-2 | 14 | TGTGCCAGCAGCCCCTGGACAGGGGAGGAGGGCTACACCTTC | CASSPWTGEEGYTF
TRBJ1-1 | - | - | TRBV5-4 | 15 | TGTGCCAGCAGACCGCAGGGGATTCCCAGCCCTGAAGCTTTCTTT | CASRPQGIPSPEAFF
TRBJ1-5 | - | - | TRBV10-1 | 15 | TGCGCCAGCAGGCACGGACGGACTCCTAGGCAGCCCCAGCATTTT | CASRHGRTPRQPQHF
TRBJ2-5 | - | - | TRBV4-1 | 14 | TGCGCCAGCAGCCAAGCGCAGAGGGGGGAGACCCAGTACTTC | CASSQAQRGETQYF
TRBJ2-5 | TRBD1 | once | TRBV6-2/TRBV6-3 | 16 | TGTGCCAGCAGTTACGACCGCAGGGGGTACGGAGAGACCCAGTACTTC | CASSYDRRGYGETQYF
TRBJ1-5 | - | - | TRBV21-1 | 15 | TGTGCCAGCAGCAGCCGACAGCTTAGCAATCAGCCCCAGCATTTT | CASSSRQLSNQPQHF
TRBJ2-1 | - | - | TRBV30 | 12 | TGTGCCTGGAGTGTTAGCGGCAATGAGCAGTTCTTC | CAWSVSGNEQFF
TRBJ2-2 | - | once | TRBV23-1 | 12 | TGCGCCAGCAGTCGGGGTGACGGGGAGCTGTTTTTT | CASSRGDGELFF
TRBJ2-5 | - | - | TRBV18 | 11 | TGTGCCAGCTCGCAACAAGAGACCCAGTACTTC | CASSQQETQYF
TRBJ2-3 | - | - | TRBV7-3 | 15 | TGTGCCAGCAGCTTAGACCAGGGGCTTCGAAATACGCAGTATTTT | CASSLDQGLRNTQYF
TRBJ2-3 | - | - | TRBV5-1 | 12 | TGCGCCAGCAGCTTAAACACAGATACGCAGTATTTT | CASSLNTDTQYF
TRBJ1-2 | - | - | TRBV28 | 12 | TGTGCCAGCAGCAGCGACAGCAGGTACTACACCTTC | CASSSDSRYYTF
TRBJ1-3 | - | - | TRBV5-6 | 15 | TGTGCCAGCAGCTTGGACGGGGGCTCTGGAAACACCATATATTTT | CASSLDGGSGNTIYF
TRBJ1-1 | - | - | TRBV11-2 | 15 | TGTGCCAGCAGCTTAGAGTTCGGGTCGAACACTGAAGCTTTCTTT | CASSLEFGSNTEAFF
TRBJ1-6 | - | - | TRBV10-2 | 19 | TGCGCCAGCAGTGAGTCCACCAGTGGACCGAGCTCCTATAATTCACCCCTCCACTTT | CASSESTSGPSSYNSPLHF
TRBJ1-4 | - | - | TRBV29-1 | 11 | TGCAGCGGAGCAACTAATGAAAAACTGTTTTTT | CSGATNEKLFF
TRBJ1-3 | - | - | TRBV5-1 | 15 | TGCGCCAGCAGCTTGTCAGACCTCTCTGGAAACACCATATATTTT | CASSLSDLSGNTIYF
TRBJ2-5 | - | - | TRBV5-1 | 13 | TGCGCCAGCAGCCTCGGGGGACAAGAGACCCAGTACTTC | CASSLGGQETQYF
TRBJ2-1 | TRBD1 | - | TRBV7-2 | 15 | TGTGCCAGCATTCCCGGGACAGGGGTCTACAATGAGCAGTTCTTC | CASIPGTGVYNEQFF
TRBJ1-4 | - | once | TRBV7-9 | 14 | TGTGCCAGCAGCCCGGGGGCGGTTGATGAAAAACTGTTTTTT | CASSPGAVDEKLFF
TRBJ2-5 | TRBD2 | - | TRBV4-2 | 16 | TGTGCCAGCAGCCAAGTCCTAGCGGGGCGACAAGAGACCCAGTACTTC | CASSQVLAGRQETQYF
TRBJ1-1 | - | once | TRBV5-6 | 15 | TGTGCCAGCAGCGAGACCGGGGGGGTCACTACTGAAGCTTTCTTT | CASSETGGVTTEAFF
TRBJ1-1 | - | - | TRBV20-1 | 12 | TGCAGTGCCAGTTGGGGGAGCACTGAAGCTTTCTTT | CSASWGSTEAFF
TRBJ2-2 | - | once | TRBV10-3 | 15 | TGTGCCACCAGGGGGGGACAGTCGAACACCGGGGAGCTGTTTTTT | CATRGGQSNTGELFF
TRBJ1-2 | - | - | TRBV7-9 | 13 | TGTGCCAGCAGCTTAGAGGGAGGTTTCCGCTACACCTTC | CASSLEGGFRYTF
TRBJ2-7 | TRBD1 | - | TRBV5-1 | 15 | TGCGCCAGCAGCGGGGGGACAGGAAGAACCTACGAGCAGTACTTC | CASSGGTGRTYEQYF
TRBJ2-5 | - | - | TRBV1 | 16 | TGCACCAGCAGCCACCCCCCGAGGACTATGAAAGAGACCCAGTACTTC | CTSSHPPRTMKETQYF
TRBJ2-1 | - | - | TRBV11-3 | 13 | TGTGCCAGCAGCTTAGTATCGGGCAATGAGCAGTTCTTC | CASSLVSGNEQFF